The clone carrying this T cell receptor beta chain was seen a single time. Its antigen is unidentified. The sample originates from a study of CD8+ T cells in alopecia areata. General study results and limits: In lesional scalp, particularly from alopecia totalis/universalis, clonality was higher than in normal scalp.

Germline V CDR1 and CDR2: MNHEY, SMNVEV (reference sequence). The CDR3 runs 15 residues. The V gene end was trimmed by 4 bases and the J gene end by 6 bases; junction bases not matched to a gene: 11. The authors extracted RNA and reverse transcribed it into cDNA as the sequencing template. Using immunoSEQ multiplex PCR, the repertoire was profiled, and TCRdb retains in-frame clones only, with some absent. The table includes just over 150,000 clones, 45% to 55% detected once. This receptor was obtained from a human donor with alopecia areata. V usage is TRBV27 and J usage is TRBJ1-2; the match to TRBD1 covers 7 bases. The sample was CD8+ T cells sorted from blood, taken at week 0. CDR3: CASSWTGLGSDGYTF. The DNA of the CDR3 is TGTGCCAGCAGTTGGACAGGCCTCGGGAGTGATGGCTACACCTTC.